These T cell receptor beta chains were read from a single sample in a study of T cell responses to AZD1222 COVID-19 vaccine. Profiling relied on immunoSEQ multiplex PCR, and the TCRdb table lists in-frame clones only, not all of them. Of under 120,000 clones detected, 87% appear once; the ten largest clones hold roughly 2.5%. The starting material was peripheral blood, obtained 28 days after the second AZD1222 dose. Every receptor here comes from an adult who received the AZD1222 COVID-19 vaccine. Each CDR3 is given without its conserved first and last residue. Each record gives: J gene, CDR3 length, V gene, CDR3 protein.

TRBJ1-4 14 TRBV7-2 ASSTNGLAEFEKLF
TRBJ2-3 17 TRBV5-1 ASSLVSRLAGDETDTQY
TRBJ2-2 13 TRBV30 AWQYGDSNTGELF
TRBJ2-3 14 TRBV9 ASSVEGSGSTDTQY
TRBJ2-2 14 TRBV9 ASSFRLAGVTGELF
TRBJ1-6 13 TRBV28 ASRRSGYSNSPLH
TRBJ1-1 12 TRBV9 ASSAQAVNTEAF
TRBJ2-7 14 TRBV5-1 ASSWGSGQGIYEQY
TRBJ1-5 11 TRBV12-3/TRBV12-4 ASNVGRNQPQH
TRBJ1-2 14 TRBV28 ASSNPTQGTNYGYT
TRBJ2-7 11 TRBV18 ASSPGPTNEQY
TRBJ2-1 13 TRBV19 ASSVSTGGSSEQF
TRBJ1-1 12 TRBV7-3 ASSPQGGNTEAF
TRBJ1-2 12 TRBV15 ATSREGVGYGYT
TRBJ2-3 14 TRBV7-3 ASSSRPSGIADTQY
TRBJ2-1 11 TRBV7-3 ASSSAGWNEQF
TRBJ2-1 8 TRBV20-1 SAGSVYQF
TRBJ1-4 13 TRBV19 ASSLRQGTNEKLF
TRBJ1-1 12 TRBV28 ASSLGARNTEAF
TRBJ1-5 12 TRBV28 ASSLRGVLQPQH
TRBJ2-7 9 TRBV2 ASSEMREQY
TRBJ2-2 14 TRBV19 ASSIARDRDTGELF
TRBJ2-7 12 TRBV29-1 SVAGTSGFYEQY
TRBJ1-1 14 TRBV18 ASSPPENRRNTEAF
TRBJ2-7 13 TRBV7-2 ASSWGGAGVYEQY
TRBJ1-2 12 TRBV7-3 ASSRQPTNYGYT
TRBJ2-1 14 TRBV19 ASSIAASGSPGEQF
TRBJ1-3 14 TRBV5-1 ASSLAGQGFGNTIY
TRBJ1-6 15 TRBV10-2 ASSEVGAGPDNSPLH
TRBJ2-1 15 TRBV3-1/TRBV3-2 ASSHPLAGKAYNEQF
TRBJ2-5 9 TRBV28 ASSHQETQY